These 3 T cell receptor beta chains share one sample of origin, sequenced in a study of blood T cells in healthy people across ages. Combining a sample-barcoded 5' primer with a J-beta primer mix, a second PCR ran for roughly 7 to 11 cycles. TCRdb re-derived calls from the 5' RACE reads in MiXCR, one entry per CDR3 protein. Of 700,000 to 900,000 distinct CDR3 sequences in the sample, about a quarter were seen once. A further study also used this sample, focusing on T cells of mothers and their children.

Source material: blood. The source is a boy aged 5 to 17 in good health.

This clonotype turned up a few times. The chain uses TRBV30 and TRBJ2-1, with no clear D. V lost 4 bases, J lost 10 bases, and 11 bases lay in between. Germline values: CDR1 GTSNPN, CDR2 SVGIG (reference sequence). The CDR3 has 11 amino acids. CDR3 in DNA: TGTGCCTGGACCCCCGGCATCGAGCAGTTCTTC. Translation gives CAWTPGIEQFF. The full variable domain, with the rest looked up from reference TRBV30 and TRBJ2-1, is SQTIHQWPATLVQPVGSPLSLECTVEGTSNPNLYWYRQAAGRGLQLLFYSVGIGQISSEVPQNLSASRPQDRQFILSSKKLLLSDSGFYLCAWTPGIEQFFGPGTRLTVL.

This clonotype was detected only a few times. The chain recombines TRBV3-1 with TRBJ1-2; D possibly corresponds to TRBD1 (6 bases). Germline V gives CDR1 LGHDT, CDR2 YNNKEL (reference sequence). Trimming pared 4 bases from V and 6 bases from J, leaving 12 bases between. The CDR3 covers 13 residues. CDR3: CASSRRTDDGYTF. CDR3 sequence (DNA): TGTGCCAGCAGCCGAAGGACAGACGATGGCTACACCTTC.

V usage is TRBV2 and J usage is TRBJ2-5, with a tentative D call TRBD2 (5 bases). V was cut by 6 bases and J by 1 base, with 12 bases left in between. Germline V gene sequence: CDR1 SNHLY, CDR2 FYNNEI. There are 14 residues in the CDR3. The CDR3 is CASSPRALQETQYF. The CDR3 DNA is TGTGCCAGCAGCCCGAGGGCCCTCCAAGAGACCCAGTACTTC.